Each of the 22 T cell receptor beta chains below was sequenced from the same sample in a study of T-cell memory formation after mild COVID-19. TCRdb re-called the 5' RACE reads through MiXCR, storing one row per CDR3 protein. This table holds some 410,000 distinct CDR3 sequences, more than 20% found once. The sequencing sample was made of PBMCs or a T cell subset sorted from them (not recorded which). These receptors were collected from an adult woman who had mild COVID-19 (a few samples of this study predate the infection). Cell type and time point are not known.

The chain couples TRBV25-1 to TRBJ2-3; no reliable D call. Trimming stripped 3 bases from V and 2 bases from J, with 9 bases between. Germline V gene sequence: CDR1 MGHDK, CDR2 SYGVNS. The CDR3 totals 14 residues. CDR3 DNA sequence: TGTGCCAGCAGTGAGGCCCTAGACACAGATACGCAGTATTTT. Translating it yields CASSEALDTDTQYF.

There are a few counts of this clonotype. The rearrangement links TRBV27 to TRBJ2-6; TRBD1 might be the D (6 bases). Germline CDR1 is MNHEY and CDR2 is SMNVEV (reference sequence). V was cut by 4 bases and J by 3 bases, with 7 bases left in between. CDR3 length: 14 residues. CDR3 nucleotide sequence: TGTGCCAGCAGTTCAGGGGATGGGGCCAACGTCCTGACTTTC. Its translation is CASSSGDGANVLTF. Drawing the rest from reference TRBV27 and TRBJ2-6, the complete variable domain is EAQVTQNPRYLITVTGKKLTVTCSQNMNHEYMSWYRQDPGLGLRQIYYSMNVEVTDKGDVPEGYKVSRKEKRNFPLILESPSPNQTSLYFCASSSGDGANVLTFGAGSRLTVL.

The gene calls are TRBV6-5 and TRBJ2-7; D gene ambiguous. Trimming stripped 6 bases from V and 0 bases from J, with 15 bases between. CDR3 length: 15 residues. CDR1 is MNHEY and CDR2 is SVGAGI in the germline V gene. CDR3 sequence reads: CASSSYQAHSYEQYF. For the CDR3, the DNA is TGTGCCAGCAGCTCCTATCAGGCACACTCCTACGAGCAGTACTTC.

The CDR3 here is CASSHTSISSYNEQFF. For the CDR3, the DNA is TGTGCCAGCAGTCACACCTCGATTAGCTCCTACAATGAGCAGTTCTTC. The chain is built from TRBV7-8 and TRBJ2-1; D unclear. The CDR3 sequence is 16 residues long. Trimming removed 6 bases from V and 0 bases from J, with 15 bases in between. Germline V gene data show CDR1 as SGHVS and CDR2 as FQNEAQ.

V usage is TRBV5-1 and J usage is TRBJ2-5; D is unclear. There are 13 residues in the CDR3. The germline V and J ends were trimmed by 0 bases and 3 bases, with 6 bases remaining between them. The germline V gene encodes CDR1 SGHRS and CDR2 YFSETQ. The CDR3 region has the DNA TGCGCCAGCAGCTTGGGGATCGAAGAGACCCAGTACTTC. It codes for CASSLGIEETQYF. The entire variable domain, with the rest obtained from reference TRBV5-1 and TRBJ2-5, is as follows: KAGVTQTPRYLIKTRGQQVTLSCSPISGHRSVSWYQQTPGQGLQFLFEYFSETQRNKGNFPGRFSGRQFSNSRSEMNVSTLELGDSALYLCASSLGIEETQYFGPGTRLLVL.

J is TRBJ1-2 and V is TRBV20-1, with a weak D call TRBD1 (6 bases). This CDR3 contains 18 residues. Germline CDR1 DFQATT, CDR2 SNEGSKA (reference sequence). Trimming stripped 0 bases from V and 5 bases from J, with 25 bases between. The CDR3 bases are TGCAGTGCTAGAGATTACCTTCTAGGGGGAGTGACTTTGTATGGCTACACCTTC. It encodes CSARDYLLGGVTLYGYTF.

This clonotype was observed a handful of times. The genes are TRBV28 and TRBJ2-7; unclear D gene. Germline-derived CDR1 and CDR2 are MDHEN and SYDVKM. This CDR3 region has 14 residues. Trimming stripped 2 bases from V and 5 bases from J, with 13 bases between. The chain's CDR3 is CASSLLGGLDEQYF. In DNA form, the CDR3 reads TGTGCCAGCAGTTTACTGGGTGGCCTGGACGAGCAGTACTTC.

V usage is TRBV12-3 or TRBV12-4 and J usage is TRBJ2-7, with TRBD2 matching 14 bases. The CDR3 contains 17 residues. The trim removed 8 bases at V and 2 bases at J, leaving 11 bases unmatched. Written as DNA, the CDR3 is TGTGCCAGCCGGACTAGCGGGGGGCTCTATAACCCCTACGAGCAGTACTTC. This codes for CASRTSGGLYNPYEQYF.

The chain uses TRBV6-5 and TRBJ1-2, with TRBD1 identical over 7 bases. The CDR3 is made up of 17 amino acids. V shed 0 bases, J shed 7 bases, and the junction held 14 bases outside the gene matches. CDR1 and CDR2 from the germline V gene are MNHEY and SVGAGI. The CDR3 here is CASSYSSLRGIDLGYTF. In DNA form, the CDR3 reads TGTGCCAGCAGTTACTCATCCCTCAGGGGGATAGATCTTGGCTACACCTTC.

This rearrangement joins TRBV20-1 to TRBJ2-1, with 12 positions matching TRBD1. Germline trimming cut 1 base from V and 7 bases from J; bases unmatched to any gene: 8. The germline CDR1 and CDR2 sequences are DFQATT and SNEGSKA (reference sequence). The CDR3 sequence is 16 residues long. The CDR3 DNA follows: TGCAGTGCTAGAGTGTGGGGACAGGGGGCTCGGAATGAGCAGTTCTTC. It yields the protein CSARVWGQGARNEQFF.

The chain links TRBV13 to TRBJ2-5, with a weak D call TRBD1 (7 bases). The CDR3 consists of 17 residues. With 5 bases removed from V and 9 bases from J, the gap between germline ends came to 28 bases. CDR1 is PRHDT and CDR2 is FYEKMQ in the germline V gene (reference sequence). The CDR3 region is CASSPTPQGGRFAAQYF. The CDR3, as DNA: TGTGCCAGCAGCCCAACCCCCCAGGGGGGACGATTCGCGGCCCAGTACTTC.

The V gene is TRBV20-1, the J gene TRBJ2-7; 10 bases line up with TRBD2. V was pared by 5 bases and J by 2 bases, with 3 bases of the junction left unmatched. The CDR3 spans 13 residues. Germline CDR1 reads DFQATT; CDR2 reads SNEGSKA (reference sequence). CDR3 loop: CSASGTSAYEQYF. The DNA for the CDR3 is TGCAGTGCTTCCGGGACTAGCGCCTACGAGCAGTACTTC.

The chain joins TRBV7-6 to TRBJ2-1; possible D gene TRBD1, 5 bases. Looked up from germline, CDR1 is SGHVS and CDR2 is FNYEAQ. The CDR3 covers 15 residues. The germline V and J ends were trimmed by 4 bases and 1 base, with 11 bases remaining between them. CDR3 sequence reads: CASSSRGGSYNEQFF. The CDR3 DNA follows: TGTGCCAGCAGCTCAAGGGGTGGTTCCTACAATGAGCAGTTCTTC.

This clonotype was seen a handful of times. The rearrangement joins TRBV12-3 or TRBV12-4 to TRBJ2-5; TRBD1 agrees at 8 bases. J was trimmed by 7 bases and V by 5 bases; bases with no gene match: 9. The CDR3 is made up of 14 amino acids. The CDR3 is CASSRLTGGGTQYF. The CDR3 DNA is TGTGCCAGCAGTCGACTAACAGGGGGAGGGACCCAGTACTTC.

The rearrangement joins TRBV12-3 or TRBV12-4 to TRBJ1-6, with 7 bases fitting TRBD1. Germline trimming cut 4 bases from V and 3 bases from J; bases unmatched to any gene: 3. CDR3 length equals 15 residues. The CDR3 is CASSSGQHYNSPLHF. In nucleotides, the CDR3 is TGTGCCAGCAGTTCGGGACAGCACTATAATTCACCCCTCCACTTT.

This clonotype occurred a few times. The J gene is TRBJ2-3, the V gene TRBV4-2, with 9 bases fitting TRBD2. Germline CDR1 is LGHNA and CDR2 is YNFKEQ. CDR3 length equals 18 residues. Losses at the gene ends were 3 bases for V and 3 bases for J; bases not matched to a gene: 13. This chain's CDR3 is CASSQEPIVSGGTDTQYF. DNA of the CDR3: TGTGCCAGCAGCCAGGAACCTATCGTCAGCGGGGGGACAGATACGCAGTATTTT.

The rearrangement links TRBV4-3 to TRBJ2-1, with D hard to call. Between the trimmed V and J ends, which lost 2 bases and 3 bases, there was a span of 5 bases. The CDR3 totals 13 residues. The V gene's germline CDR1 is LGHNA and CDR2 YSLEER. The CDR3 DNA reads as TGCGCCAGCAGCCAATCAGACTACAATGAGCAGTTCTTC. Translating it yields CASSQSDYNEQFF.

The chain has TRBV12-3 or TRBV12-4 and TRBJ2-4; D uncertain. Trimming pared 6 bases from V and 4 bases from J, leaving 10 bases between. The CDR3 consists of 13 residues. The CDR3 sequence is CASSPDGKNIQYF. CDR3 coding DNA: TGTGCCAGCAGCCCAGACGGGAAAAACATTCAGTACTTC.

This clonotype was counted between two and nine times. The chain uses TRBV5-5 and TRBJ2-3, with 9 bases matching TRBD1. Germline V CDR1 and CDR2: SGHKS, YYEKEE (reference sequence). There are 15 residues in the CDR3. The ends lost 3 bases at V and 1 base at J; junction bases unmatched: 3. Here the CDR3 reads CASSWGQGGTDTQYF. The CDR3 nucleotides are TGTGCCAGCAGCTGGGGACAGGGCGGCACAGATACGCAGTATTTT.

The chain couples TRBV30 to TRBJ2-5; 8 bases fit TRBD2. V lost 5 bases and J lost 7; bases outside the gene matches: 15. The CDR3 totals 15 residues. Germline assignment: CDR1 GTSNPN and CDR2 SVGIG (reference sequence). The CDR3 is CAWLSGASGLRTQYF. In DNA form, the CDR3 reads TGTGCCTGGCTATCGGGGGCTAGCGGGTTAAGGACCCAGTACTTC.

V and J are TRBV15 and TRBJ1-1; D possibly corresponds to TRBD1 (6 bases). Trimming shortened V by 0 bases and J by 4 bases, and 15 bases separated the two germline ends. Germline CDR1 reads LNHNV; CDR2 reads YYDKDF (reference sequence). This CDR3 has 16 residues. The CDR3 region is CATSRDRTAWSTEAFF. The CDR3 DNA follows: TGTGCCACCAGCAGAGACAGGACAGCCTGGAGCACTGAAGCTTTCTTT.

The chain employs TRBV29-1 and TRBJ2-7, with unresolved D. V was trimmed by 1 base and J by 7 bases, leaving 11 bases between them. CDR1 and CDR2 (germline): SQVTM, ANQGSEA. CDR3 length: 12 amino acids. CDR3 in amino acids: CSVEGAWTEQYF. CDR3 DNA: TGCAGCGTTGAAGGAGCGTGGACGGAGCAGTACTTC.